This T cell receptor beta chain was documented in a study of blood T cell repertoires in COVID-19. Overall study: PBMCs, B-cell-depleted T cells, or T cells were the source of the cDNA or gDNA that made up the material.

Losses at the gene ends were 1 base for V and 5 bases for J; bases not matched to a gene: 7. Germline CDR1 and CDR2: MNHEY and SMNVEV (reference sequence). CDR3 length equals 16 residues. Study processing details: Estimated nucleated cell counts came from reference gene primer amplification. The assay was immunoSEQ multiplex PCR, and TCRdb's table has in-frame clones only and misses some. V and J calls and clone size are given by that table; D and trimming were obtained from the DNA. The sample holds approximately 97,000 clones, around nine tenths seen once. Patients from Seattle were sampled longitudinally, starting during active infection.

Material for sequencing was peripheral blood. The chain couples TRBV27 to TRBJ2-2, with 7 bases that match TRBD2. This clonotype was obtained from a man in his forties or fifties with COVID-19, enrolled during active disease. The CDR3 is CASSLYQGGETGELFF. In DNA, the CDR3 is TGTGCCAGCAGTTTATATCAGGGAGGGGAGACCGGGGAGCTGTTTTTT.